The next 31 T cell receptor beta chains were all read from a single sample in a study of cytomegalovirus exposure and HLA in healthy donors (dated by TCRdb to the late 2010s). Receptor amplification or capture employed the immunoSEQ multiplex PCR assay. For the multiplex PCR, a mixture combining 60 forward primers for TCR Vbeta segments and 13 reverse primers for TCR Jbeta segments was used. Held by TCRdb, this immuneACCESS table contains in-frame sequences only and omits some clones. Under half of the omission traces to an unresolved V gene where checked; the cause of the rest is unknown. The table for this sample lists 90,000 to 150,000 clones; around 76% of them were counted only once. Jointly, the top ten make up more than 15% of the sample. The specimen sequenced was PBMCs. These TCRs come from a man aged 45-65 years in good health and CMV-seropositive.

The chain couples TRBV27 to TRBJ1-1; TRBD1 matches 7 bases. Looked up from germline, CDR1 is MNHEY and CDR2 is SMNVEV (reference sequence). The CDR3 sequence is 14 residues long. Trimming took 2 bases from V and 10 from J; bases not matched to a gene: 10. Here the CDR3 DNA reads TGTGCCAGCAGTTTAGGGTACAGGGGCTCTGGAGCTTTCTTT. Protein: CASSLGYRGSGAFF.

The V and J genes are TRBV25-1 and TRBJ2-7; D remains unclear. CDR3 length equals 12 residues. V was trimmed by 4 bases and J by 5 bases, leaving 9 bases between them. The V gene's germline CDR1 is MGHDK and CDR2 SYGVNS. This CDR3 reads CASSVTLNEQYF. The CDR3 coding sequence is TGTGCCAGCAGTGTCACTCTGAACGAGCAGTACTTC.

CDR3 amino acids: CASSDRDRAYEQYF. In nucleotides, the CDR3 is TGTGCCAGCAGCGACCGGGACAGGGCTTACGAGCAGTACTTC. The chain joins TRBV2 to TRBJ2-7; 9 bases fit TRBD1. CDR1 is SNHLY and CDR2 is FYNNEI in the germline V gene. This CDR3 contains 14 residues. Trimming removed 6 bases from V and 4 bases from J; junction bases left unmatched: 7.

The chain carries TRBV10-1 and TRBJ2-3, with TRBD2 matching over 8 bases. After removal of 4 bases from V and 4 bases from J, the junction contained 7 bases not matched to a gene. The CDR3 length is 15 residues. In germline, CDR1 is WNHNN, CDR2 SYGVQD (reference sequence). Here the CDR3 reads CASSGALAGSDTQYF. The CDR3 bases are TGCGCCAGCAGTGGGGCCTTAGCGGGGTCAGATACGCAGTATTTT.

The chain has TRBV7-2 and TRBJ2-7, with TRBD2 matching over 8 bases. Looked up from germline, CDR1 is SGHTA and CDR2 is FQGNSA. This CDR3 comprises 15 residues. The trim removed 5 bases at V and 0 bases at J, leaving 6 bases unmatched. CDR3 nucleotides: TGTGCCAGCAGCCCGTCCAGCGGGAGCTCCTACGAGCAGTACTTC. It codes for CASSPSSGSSYEQYF.

The chain couples TRBV9 to TRBJ2-2; 8 bases agree with TRBD1. The CDR3 is 16 amino acids. In germline, CDR1 is SGDLS, CDR2 YYNGEE. V shed 0 bases, J shed 7 bases, and the junction held 8 bases outside the gene matches. The CDR3: CASSVVGRGQGGELFF. The CDR3 DNA reads TGTGCCAGCAGCGTAGTTGGCAGGGGGCAAGGCGGGGAGCTGTTTTTT.

The CDR3, as DNA: TGTGCCACCAGCACAGGACAGGGTTCACCCTACGAGCAGTACTTC. It translates to CATSTGQGSPYEQYF. This chain joins TRBV15 and TRBJ2-7; TRBD1 matches at 8 bases. The CDR3 contains 15 residues. Germline V gives CDR1 LNHNV, CDR2 YYDKDF (reference sequence). The J segment lost 2 bases and the V segment lost 4 bases, leaving 7 bases of the junction unmatched.

The chain uses TRBV11-2 and TRBJ1-2; D remains unclear. V gave up 3 bases and J gave up 1 base, with 6 bases separating them. CDR1 is SGHAT, CDR2 FQNNGV, per germline. CDR3 length equals 13 residues. CDR3 protein: CASSFAINYGYTF. The CDR3 DNA sequence: TGTGCCAGCAGCTTTGCGATTAACTATGGCTACACCTTC.

The rearrangement uses TRBV7-7 and TRBJ1-4; D not certain. The V and J ends lost 5 bases and 6 bases respectively, with 13 bases between them. Germline V lookup: CDR1 SSHAT, CDR2 FNYEAQ (reference sequence). The CDR3 covers 14 residues. CDR3 sequence (DNA): TGTGCCAGCAGCCCCGCCGCACGGGATGAAAAACTGTTTTTT. Translation gives CASSPAARDEKLFF.

The rearrangement joins TRBV11-2 to TRBJ2-3, with TRBD2 identical over 7 bases. CDR1 SGHAT and CDR2 FQNNGV come from the germline V gene. This CDR3 region has 15 residues. The junction had 11 bases not matched to a gene; V was cut back by 5 bases and J by 6 bases. CDR3 sequence (DNA): TGTGCCAGCAGCAGTCTGGCGGGAGTGGTGGATACGCAGTATTTT. It specifies CASSSLAGVVDTQYF.

This sequence joins TRBV4-1 and TRBJ2-5; D may be TRBD1 (6 bases). Trimming took 1 base from V and 5 from J, leaving 11 bases between them. CDR1 is MGHRA, CDR2 YSYEKL, per germline. This CDR3 contains 14 residues. The CDR3 loop is CASSQASGVETQYF. The CDR3 region has the DNA TGCGCCAGCAGCCAAGCTTCAGGGGTGGAGACCCAGTACTTC.

This chain connects TRBV7-2 to TRBJ1-2; D not certain. Germline loops: CDR1 SGHTA, CDR2 FQGNSA. This CDR3 is 15 amino acids long. V lost 1 base and J 0 bases, leaving 9 bases between the germline ends. The CDR3 loop is CASSLDRSANYGYTF. Written as DNA, the CDR3 is TGTGCCAGCAGCTTAGACCGTTCGGCTAACTATGGCTACACCTTC.

The rearrangement joins TRBV7-9 to TRBJ2-3; D is uncertain. The V and J ends lost 1 base and 2 bases respectively, with 4 bases between them. CDR1 is SEHNR, CDR2 FQNEAQ, per germline (reference sequence). The CDR3 loop spans 13 amino acids. CDR3 sequence (DNA): TGTGCCAGCAGCTTAGAGCTCACAGATACGCAGTATTTT. The encoded protein is CASSLELTDTQYF.

V usage is TRBV6-5 and J usage is TRBJ1-1; D is uncertain. Per germline, CDR1 MNHEY and CDR2 SVGAGI. The CDR3 sequence is 13 residues long. With 5 bases removed from V and 6 bases from J, the gap between germline ends came to 13 bases. CDR3 sequence reads: CASSPNVSPEAFF. The DNA for the CDR3 is TGTGCCAGCAGTCCTAACGTCTCCCCTGAAGCTTTCTTT.

This chain joins TRBV11-2 and TRBJ2-7, with TRBD1 matching 9 bases. There are 14 residues in the CDR3. The V gene end was trimmed by 3 bases and the J gene end by 4 bases; junction bases not matched to a gene: 4. Germline V lookup: CDR1 SGHAT, CDR2 FQNNGV. CDR3 nucleotides: TGTGCCAGCAGCTTTGGGACAGGGTTGTACGAGCAGTACTTC. Amino acid sequence: CASSFGTGLYEQYF. Variable domain in full (rest from reference TRBV11-2 and TRBJ2-7): EAGVAQSPRYKIIEKRQSVAFWCNPISGHATLYWYQQILGQGPKLLIQFQNNGVVDDSQLPKDRFSAERLKGVDSTLKIQPAKLEDSAVYLCASSFGTGLYEQYFGPGTRLTVT.

The chain couples TRBV7-9 to TRBJ1-2, with 12 bases identical to TRBD1. Germline lookup yields CDR1 SEHNR and CDR2 FQNEAQ (reference sequence). The CDR3 runs to 17 residues. V gave up 4 bases and J gave up 4 bases; unmatched junction bases: 10. The CDR3, as DNA: TGTGCCAGCAGCTCTGAATCCGGGACAGGGGGCGGCTATGGCTACACCTTC. It encodes CASSSESGTGGGYGYTF.

The rearrangement joins TRBV28 to TRBJ2-5, with a tentative D call TRBD1 (5 bases). The V gene's germline CDR1 is MDHEN and CDR2 SYDVKM. V lost 4 bases, J lost 5 bases, and 8 bases lay in between. The CDR3 totals 12 residues. CDR3 amino acids: CASSWGRETQYF. CDR3 bases: TGTGCCAGCAGTTGGGGCCGGGAGACCCAGTACTTC.

This sequence joins TRBV28 and TRBJ1-1; tentatively, D is TRBD1 (5 bases). This CDR3 is built from 14 residues. Germline CDR1 is MDHEN and CDR2 is SYDVKM. Trimming took off 2 bases at V and 4 bases at J, with 11 bases between the two ends. CDR3 loop: CASSLIGGGTEAFF. The DNA for the CDR3 is TGTGCCAGCAGTTTAATTGGGGGGGGCACTGAAGCTTTCTTT.

The chain carries TRBV13 and TRBJ2-7; 7 bases agree with TRBD1. In germline, CDR1 is PRHDT, CDR2 FYEKMQ (reference sequence). After removal of 5 bases from V and 1 base from J, the junction contained 11 bases not matched to a gene. The length of the CDR3 is 16 residues. CDR3 residues: CASSPGAGTASYEQYF. The CDR3 nucleotides are TGTGCCAGCAGCCCAGGGGCCGGGACAGCTTCCTACGAGCAGTACTTC.

The V call is TRBV5-1, the J call TRBJ2-7; tentative D call: TRBD1 (5 bases). The CDR3 has 15 amino acids. Germline values: CDR1 SGHRS, CDR2 YFSETQ. V lost 0 bases, J lost 3 bases, and 13 bases lay in between. The CDR3 sequence is CASSLVRGSGYEQYF. The CDR3 DNA sequence: TGCGCCAGCAGCTTGGTAAGGGGATCTGGCTACGAGCAGTACTTC.

The chain couples TRBV6-5 to TRBJ1-1; TRBD1 matches at 7 bases. The germline CDR1 and CDR2 sequences are MNHEY and SVGAGI. There are 14 residues in the CDR3. V lost 6 bases and J lost 4; bases outside the gene matches: 8. The CDR3: CASSSRGGRTEAFF. The CDR3 DNA reads TGTGCCAGCAGCTCCAGAGGGGGCCGCACTGAAGCTTTCTTT.

This clone has only a few counts. V gene TRBV6-1 combines with J gene TRBJ1-2, with 9 nucleotides matching TRBD1. The junction had 8 bases not matched to a gene; V was cut back by 1 base and J by 5 bases. This CDR3 is 16 amino acids long. Germline CDR1 and CDR2: MNHNS and SASEGT. In DNA, the CDR3 is TGTGCCAGCAGTGAAGGAATGACAGGGGGGTGGTATGGCTACACCTTC. The encoded protein is CASSEGMTGGWYGYTF.

V and J are TRBV19 and TRBJ2-7, with 11 bases lining up with TRBD1. The CDR3 totals 14 residues. Germline CDR1 and CDR2: LNHDA and SQIVND (reference sequence). The J segment lost 3 bases and the V segment lost 8 bases, leaving 6 bases of the junction unmatched. The CDR3 nucleotides read TGTGCCAGTTCTGGGGGACAGGGGGTCTACGAGCAGTACTTC. Translated, it gives CASSGGQGVYEQYF. Complete variable domain (other parts from reference TRBV19 and TRBJ2-7): DGGITQSPKYLFRKEGQNVTLSCEQNLNHDAMYWYRQDPGQGLRLIYYSQIVNDFQKGDIAEGYSVSREKKESFPLTVTSAQKNPTAFYLCASSGGQGVYEQYFGPGTRLTVT.

This chain joins TRBV19 and TRBJ1-5; 11 bases align to TRBD1. Germline trimming cut 3 bases from V and 7 bases from J; bases unmatched to any gene: 8. Germline lookup yields CDR1 LNHDA and CDR2 SQIVND (reference sequence). The CDR3 length is 16 residues. The CDR3 bases are TGTGCCAGTAGTATGGGACAGGGGGTCCGCCGGCAGCCCCAGCATTTT. Its translation: CASSMGQGVRRQPQHF.

V gene TRBV6-5 combines with J gene TRBJ1-1; the match to TRBD1 covers 7 bases. This CDR3 is built from 13 residues. V lost 6 bases and J lost 5; bases outside the gene matches: 6. Germline CDR1 reads MNHEY; CDR2 reads SVGAGI. CDR3 region: CASSLDRETEAFF. The CDR3 DNA reads TGTGCCAGCAGCCTCGACAGGGAAACTGAAGCTTTCTTT.

This chain connects TRBV5-1 to TRBJ2-1; possible D gene TRBD1, 5 bases. The CDR3 is 13 residues long. Trimming left V 3 bases short and J 5 bases short, with 9 bases between. Germline CDR1 is SGHRS and CDR2 is YFSETQ. The CDR3: CASSWGVDNEQFF. In nucleotides, the CDR3 is TGCGCCAGCAGCTGGGGCGTCGACAATGAGCAGTTCTTC.

The V and J genes are TRBV7-9 and TRBJ2-3; 7 nucleotides line up with TRBD2. This CDR3 is built from 14 residues. Germline CDR1 and CDR2: SEHNR and FQNEAQ (reference sequence). The junction had 5 bases not matched to a gene; V was cut back by 4 bases and J by 4 bases. CDR3 in DNA: TGTGCCAGCAGCTCCCGGGACTACCCAGATACGCAGTATTTT. It yields the protein CASSSRDYPDTQYF.

This clone was seen more than once but under ten times. The V gene is TRBV1, the J gene TRBJ2-7; TRBD1 is taken as the D call from the table, unchecked against the DNA. TRBV1 is shown as a pseudogene. The CDR3 is made up of 17 amino acids. CDR3 sequence: CTSSQGAWDSASYEQYF. The CDR3 region has the DNA TGCACCAGCAGCCAGGGCGCCTGGGACAGTGCTTCCTACGAGCAGTACTTC.

The V gene is TRBV2, the J gene TRBJ2-5; 11 bases fit TRBD2. The CDR3 loop spans 20 amino acids. With V trimmed by 3 bases and J by 4 bases, 19 bases remained unmatched. The germline gives CDR1 SNHLY, CDR2 FYNNEI. The DNA for the CDR3 is TGTGCCAGCAGTGAGCTTCCGCGACCGGATAGCGGGAGGGCCGGAGAGACCCAGTACTTC. The encoded protein is CASSELPRPDSGRAGETQYF.

This sequence joins TRBV27 and TRBJ2-7; possible D gene TRBD1, 5 bases. The CDR3 is 15 residues long. Trimming removed 6 bases at V and 6 bases at J, with 21 bases between. In germline, CDR1 is MNHEY, CDR2 SMNVEV (reference sequence). The CDR3 protein is CASSRQTPYASEQYF. The CDR3 coding sequence is TGTGCCAGCAGCCGACAGACCCCATATGCCTCCGAGCAGTACTTC.

The genes are TRBV10-2 and TRBJ1-5; D unresolved. The CDR3 runs to 16 residues. The germline V gene has CDR1 WSHSY and CDR2 SAAADI. The V gene lost 3 bases and the J gene lost 4 bases, with 16 bases spanning the gap. This CDR3 reads CASSDPSRGSNQPQHF. The CDR3 coding sequence is TGCGCCAGCAGTGACCCCTCCCGGGGAAGTAATCAGCCCCAGCATTTT.